This T cell receptor beta chain was found in a study of cytomegalovirus exposure and HLA in healthy donors (dated by TCRdb to about 2017). Context from the whole study: An earlier analysis of some 600 of the donors reported about 280 Gb of sequence data and about 120 million unique TCR beta sequences obtained from approximately 180 million T cells. Every repertoire in the discovery cohort had been generated on one and the same sequencing platform. Using immunosequencing, the study profiled T cell repertoires from 666 subjects and related those repertoires to cytomegalovirus serostatus. About 280 gigabases of sequencing data and roughly 81 million unique TCR sequences made up an early release that covered under 750 HLA-typed donors. An earlier analysis of fewer than 750 of the donors used high-throughput TCR beta sequencing to judge whether each TCR beta V gene segment behaved as functional or pseudogenic. In addition to the first cohort of 500 to 850 subjects, a separate validation cohort of some 120 different subjects was used. Of the 300 to 500 genotyped donors, 65% to 90% were placed in the genetic ancestry cluster associated with self-reported Caucasian donors. Among about 410 genotyped donors of the cohort, an average of around 220,000 unique TCR beta nucleotide sequences was sequenced per donor, of which about 19% were non-productive. Class I and class II HLA loci were covered by the typing at four-digit resolution. Four or five DR-DQ haplotypes were handled as single units for association and clustering because linkage in the cohort was strong. The number of typed donors differed by locus: about 620-630 for A, B, C, DRB1 and DQB1; some 540 for DQA1; some 590 for DPA1; and some 430 for DPB1. In a later genetic analysis, genome-wide SNP genotypes for about three fifths of the 666 donors were used, and that subset was treated as a discovery cohort. High-throughput TCR immunosequencing, statistical association of individual TCRs with disease status, and machine learning were combined to predict cytomegalovirus infection status. Alongside the repertoire data, information on donor age, sex, ethnicity and CMV serostatus was compiled. The study aimed to test whether signatures of past pathogen exposure could be identified by cataloging public T cell receptors. Rather than drawing on any new phenotypic data, the later analysis identified candidate immune exposures from TCR beta sequences and the way those sequences occurred across donors. In a later analysis, previously published TCR beta repertoires from 550 to 750 donors were re-analyzed and high-resolution HLA genotyping was added so that TCR occurrence patterns could be studied.

The cohort was made up of roughly 670 healthy bone marrow donors. Cohort members were all nominally healthy when sampled, although unrecorded immune exposures were likely present. The donor was CMV seronegative and was included in the group of hundreds of seronegative cohort members. A peripheral blood sample was provided by each donor, and peripheral blood mononuclear cells were used for TCR beta sequencing. Genomic DNA extraction from the blood cell samples was performed with the Qiagen DNeasy Blood Extraction Kit. V sheds 5 bases and J sheds 4 bases, leaving 9 bases between their ends. The germline V gene (reference sequence) provides CDR1 LNHDA and CDR2 SQIVND. Inclusive of the bounding cysteine and phenylalanine, the CDR3 is 13 residues long. The retained sequence is limited to the CDR3, 39 bases, with the frame set at the first base. The receptor library was made with the immunoSEQ multiplex PCR assay. A mixture of 60 forward primers for TCR Vbeta segments and 13 reverse primers for TCR Jbeta segments was used in the multiplex PCR. The CDR3 region of rearranged TCR beta genes was amplified from genomic DNA with a multiplex PCR assay. Amplified TCR beta libraries were sequenced as 87-base-pair reads on the Illumina HiSeq System. The paper's data handling went like this. A later analysis tallied around 82 million unique TCR beta chains across the 700 or so repertoires, and some 12 million of those chains were shared by two or more donors. Raw reads were error-corrected and collapsed into unique sequences with a nearest-neighbor algorithm that merged closely related sequences to remove PCR and sequencing errors. Alignment of CDR3 sequences to IMGT reference sequences was used to assign V, D and J gene segments. Each retained sequence needed at least a six-nucleotide match to both a V gene segment and a J gene segment. A rearrangement was called productive if the CDR3 had no stop codons and remained in frame with V and J, and every other rearrangement was called non-productive. Following IMGT convention, CDR3 was defined as the stretch from the second conserved V-encoded cysteine up to the conserved J-encoded phenylalanine. In an earlier analysis of 500 to 650 of the donors, sequences lacking an unambiguous match to a single V gene segment were excluded. In an earlier analysis of some 590 of the donors, a V segment was called functional when productive rearrangements were above 56.7%, and segregating when the standard deviation between donors exceeded 5%. A statistical classification framework was built to diagnose cytomegalovirus status from the catalog of TCR beta chain sequences. V and J gene assignment, in a later analysis, came from comparing TCR nucleotide sequences with IMGT/GENE-DB human TR gene sequences. Using the TCRdist pipeline, a later analysis assigned CDR3 sequences along with most-parsimonious VDJ recombination scenarios. In a later analysis, each TCR beta chain was defined by its CDR3 amino acid sequence together with its V-gene family, and reads lacking a unique V-gene family were excluded. To address suspected cross-contamination and a sequencing artifact, a later analysis removed several hundred highly shared, low-generation-probability nucleotide sequences. For each public chain, a later analysis derived a clonal expansion index from normalized ranks of inferred template counts within each repertoire. A later analysis computed generation probabilities with a VDJ recombination model fitted to out-of-frame rearrangements, and checked the results against IGoR. In a later analysis, hypergeometric tests were used to score TCR-TCR, TCR-HLA and TCR-CMV co-occurrence, with a repertoire-size bias correction applied to TCR pairs. To estimate false discovery rates, a later analysis permuted the HLA or CMV assignments 20 times. In a later analysis, co-occurring TCRs were grouped with DBSCAN, and TCRdist sequence similarity was added when clustering was performed within HLA-allele-positive subsets. Co-occurrence clustering excluded repertoires with fewer than 30,000 or more than 120,000 public chains, plus five with anomalous nucleotide sharing. This is the immuneACCESS table as TCRdb keeps it, with only in-frame sequences that have V and J called. A part of the clones is gone; compared with another copy, unresolved V genes explain less than half, and the rest is unexplained. The V and J calls and clone size come from that table; D and trimming were worked out from the DNA. The sample has 45,000 to 70,000 clones on record, roughly 79% of them singletons. The ten largest clones represent about 3% of the sample.

Study-wide findings and limitations: Compared with the roughly 700-donor mean, donors in an Asian-associated ancestry cluster had fewer N-insertions in productive TCRs, according to a later genetic analysis. A later analysis found that TCR association rates varied across HLA loci, with DRB1 alleles showing the most associated TCRs and HLA-C alleles the fewest. Because counts were too low, some 17 rarely observed V segments, including chromosome 9 orphons, were excluded from the earlier analysis of around 590 of the donors. In a later analysis, HLA-associated TCR beta chains were found to be more clonally expanded and to have lower generation probabilities than equally common non-associated chains. HLA typing was unavailable for some donors at each locus, so association tests used only the typed subset. In vitro tests confirmed that a few of the cytomegalovirus-associated TCR beta chains recognize cytomegalovirus antigens. Linkage disequilibrium might explain the correlated functional status among segregating V segments, but an unknown experimental factor could not be excluded. Specific HLA alleles were associated with 15,000 to 20,000 TCR beta sequences at a false discovery rate of 0.05 in a later analysis. In both the original and validation cohorts, the classifier was reported to diagnose cytomegalovirus status with high specificity and sensitivity. An earlier analysis of approximately 590 of the donors showed that most TCR beta V segments appeared in productive rearrangements either about 87% or about 30% of the time, which broadly matched IMGT annotations. The authors suggested that the approach could potentially be generalized to other disease states and immunological phenotypes. According to a later analysis, most CMV-associated TCR beta chains appeared to be HLA-restricted, and the HLA associations seemed to be driven largely by CMV exposure. V-gene and J-gene trimming of TCR beta chains was associated with a missense DCLRE1C variant in a later genetic analysis, and the association was replicated in an independent cohort. A cluster of highly shared sequence variants was judged likely to represent a technical artifact of the sequencing pipeline. The study listed 150 to 200 TCR beta chains as associated with cytomegalovirus. A later analysis reported that several top co-occurrence clusters appeared linked to parvovirus B19, influenza, CMV and Epstein-Barr virus. Strong co-occurrence of HLA alleles, especially DR and DQ, made assigning TCR associations to individual alleles difficult. Most TCR sequences were seen in very few donors, while some public TCRs were found in many individuals. The 87-base-pair reads could not distinguish some IMGT-functional V segments, including TRBV6-2 and TRBV6-3, so those segments were excluded. The only immune exposure information available for the cohort was CMV serostatus. A further reported finding was that TCR beta sequences accurately predicted the HLA-A and HLA-B alleles for most subjects in the first cohort. Roughly uniform sequencing depth across donors was assumed in presence/absence analyses, although this assumption may not hold. Only TCR beta chains were sequenced in this cohort, and the absence of alpha or paired-chain data limited detectable features.

Comments on this clone: The specificity of this receptor is unknown. The input lacks base qualities; no much larger clone sits a single base away.

The chain links TRBV19 with TRBJ1-3; TRBD1 might be the D gene, on 6 matching bases. Sequencing was done on a sample of PBMCs. This sequence originates from a middle-aged man in good health and CMV-seronegative. The bases read TGTGCCAGTAGTCGGGACATCGGAAACACCATATATTTT. Translated, it gives CASSRDIGNTIYF.